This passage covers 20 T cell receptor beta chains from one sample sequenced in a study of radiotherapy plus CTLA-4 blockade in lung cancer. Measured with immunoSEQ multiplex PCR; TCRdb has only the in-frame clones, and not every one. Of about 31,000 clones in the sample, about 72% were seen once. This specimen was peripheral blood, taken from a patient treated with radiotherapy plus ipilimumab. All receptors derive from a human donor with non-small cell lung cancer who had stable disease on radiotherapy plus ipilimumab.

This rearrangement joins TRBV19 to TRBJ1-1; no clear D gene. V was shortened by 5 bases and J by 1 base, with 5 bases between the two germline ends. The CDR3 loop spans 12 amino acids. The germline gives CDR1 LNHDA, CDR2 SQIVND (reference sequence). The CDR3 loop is CASSLGNTEAFF. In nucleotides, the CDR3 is TGTGCCAGTAGTCTTGGGAACACTGAAGCTTTCTTT.

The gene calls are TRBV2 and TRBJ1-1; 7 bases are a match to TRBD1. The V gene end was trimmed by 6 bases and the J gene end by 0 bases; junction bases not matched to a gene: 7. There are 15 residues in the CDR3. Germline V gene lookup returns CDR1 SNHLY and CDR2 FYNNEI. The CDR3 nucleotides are TGTGCCAGCAGCAGACAGGGTTGGATGAACACTGAAGCTTTCTTT. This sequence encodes CASSRQGWMNTEAFF. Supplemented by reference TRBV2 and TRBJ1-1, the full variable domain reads EPEVTQTPSHQVTQMGQEVILRCVPISNHLYFYWYRQILGQKVEFLVSFYNNEISEKSEIFDDQFSVERPDGSNFTLKIRSTKLEDSAMYFCASSRQGWMNTEAFFGQGTRLTVV.

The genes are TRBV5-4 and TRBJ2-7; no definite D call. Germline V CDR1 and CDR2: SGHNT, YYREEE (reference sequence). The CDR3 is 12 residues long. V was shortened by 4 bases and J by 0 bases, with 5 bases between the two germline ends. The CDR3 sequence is CASSPGSYEQYV. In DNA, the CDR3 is TGTGCCAGCAGCCCCGGCTCCTACGAGCAGTACGTC.

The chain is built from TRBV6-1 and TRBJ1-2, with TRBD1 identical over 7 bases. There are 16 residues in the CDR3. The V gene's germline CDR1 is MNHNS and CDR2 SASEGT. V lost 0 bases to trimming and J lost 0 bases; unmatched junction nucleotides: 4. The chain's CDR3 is CASSEALGQPNYGYTF. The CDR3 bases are TGTGCCAGCAGTGAAGCTTTGGGACAGCCTAACTATGGCTACACCTTC.

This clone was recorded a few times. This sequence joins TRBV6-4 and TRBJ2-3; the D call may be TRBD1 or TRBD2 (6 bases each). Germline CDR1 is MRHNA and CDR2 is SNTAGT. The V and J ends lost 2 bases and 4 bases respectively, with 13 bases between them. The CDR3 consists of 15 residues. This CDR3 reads CASSDGPGEADTQYF. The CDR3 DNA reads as TGTGCCAGCAGTGACGGGCCAGGGGAGGCAGATACGCAGTATTTT.

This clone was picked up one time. The CDR3 region is CASSLAQRGTDTQYF. The DNA of the CDR3 is TGCGCCAGCAGCTTGGCCCAGCGAGGAACAGATACGCAGTATTTT. The chain has TRBV5-1 and TRBJ2-3, with D hard to call. Trimming removed 0 bases from V and 3 bases from J, with 11 bases in between. The CDR3 consists of 15 residues. CDR1 SGHRS and CDR2 YFSETQ come from the germline V gene.

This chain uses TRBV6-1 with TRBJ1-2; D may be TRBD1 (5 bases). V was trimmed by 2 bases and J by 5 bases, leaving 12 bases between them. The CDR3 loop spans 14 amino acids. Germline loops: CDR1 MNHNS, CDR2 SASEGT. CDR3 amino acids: CASSERAGGYGYTF. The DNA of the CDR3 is TGTGCCAGCAGTGAACGTGCCGGGGGGTATGGCTACACCTTC.

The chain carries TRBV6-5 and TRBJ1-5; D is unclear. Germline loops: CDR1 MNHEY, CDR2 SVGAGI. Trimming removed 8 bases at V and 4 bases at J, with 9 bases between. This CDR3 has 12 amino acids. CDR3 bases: TGTGCCAGCGGGCGCTTGAATCAGCCCCAGCATTTT. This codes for CASGRLNQPQHF.

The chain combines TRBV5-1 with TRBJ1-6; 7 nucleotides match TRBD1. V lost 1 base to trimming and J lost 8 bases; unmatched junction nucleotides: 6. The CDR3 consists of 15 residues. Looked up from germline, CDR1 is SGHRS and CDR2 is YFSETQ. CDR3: CASSLYRGTDSPLHF. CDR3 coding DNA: TGCGCCAGCAGCTTGTACAGGGGAACGGATTCACCCCTCCACTTT. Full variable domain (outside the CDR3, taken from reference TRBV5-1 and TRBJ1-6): KAGVTQTPRYLIKTRGQQVTLSCSPISGHRSVSWYQQTPGQGLQFLFEYFSETQRNKGNFPGRFSGRQFSNSRSEMNVSTLELGDSALYLCASSLYRGTDSPLHFGNGTRLTVT.

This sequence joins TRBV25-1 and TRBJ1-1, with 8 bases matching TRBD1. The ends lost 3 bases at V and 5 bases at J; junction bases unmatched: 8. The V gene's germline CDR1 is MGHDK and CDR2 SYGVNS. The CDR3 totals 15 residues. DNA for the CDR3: TGTGCCAGCAGTGAGGTAGGACACAGGGGGACTGAAGCTTTCTTT. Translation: CASSEVGHRGTEAFF.

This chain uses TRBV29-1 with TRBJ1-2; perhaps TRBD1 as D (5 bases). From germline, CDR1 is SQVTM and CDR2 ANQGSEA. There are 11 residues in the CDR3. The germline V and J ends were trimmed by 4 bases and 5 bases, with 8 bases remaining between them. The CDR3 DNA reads TGCAGCGTTGTAGGGGTATATGGCTACACCTTC. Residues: CSVVGVYGYTF.

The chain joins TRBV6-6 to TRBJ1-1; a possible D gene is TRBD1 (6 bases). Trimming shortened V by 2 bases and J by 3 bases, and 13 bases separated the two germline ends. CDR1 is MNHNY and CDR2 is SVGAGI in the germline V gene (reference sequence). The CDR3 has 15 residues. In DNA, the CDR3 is TGTGCCAGCAGTTACCCCGGGGCAGGGGACACTGAAGCTTTCTTT. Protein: CASSYPGAGDTEAFF.

DNA for the CDR3: TGTGCCAGCAGTGAAGGAAATGATTGGGGGCGGAACACTGAAGCTTTCTTT. It specifies CASSEGNDWGRNTEAFF. The chain links TRBV6-1 to TRBJ1-1; TRBD1 might be the D (6 bases). This CDR3 spans 17 amino acids. Germline V lookup: CDR1 MNHNS, CDR2 SASEGT. V lost 1 base and J 1 base, leaving 16 bases between the germline ends.

Written as DNA, the CDR3 is TGCGCCAGCAGCTTGGGTTGGGCGGGGGCGAACAATGAGCAGTTCTTC. Its translation is CASSLGWAGANNEQFF. The rearrangement joins TRBV5-1 to TRBJ2-1; maybe TRBD2 (7 bases). Germline V gene data show CDR1 as SGHRS and CDR2 as YFSETQ. The CDR3 is made up of 16 amino acids. Trimming removed 0 bases from V and 5 bases from J, with 15 bases in between.

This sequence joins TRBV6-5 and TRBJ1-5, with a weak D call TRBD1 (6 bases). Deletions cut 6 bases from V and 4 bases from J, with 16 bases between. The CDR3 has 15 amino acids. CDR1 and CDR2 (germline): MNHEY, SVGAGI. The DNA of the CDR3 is TGTGCCAGCAGCGAGGGGCAGGGGCAAAATCAGCCCCAGCATTTT. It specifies CASSEGQGQNQPQHF.

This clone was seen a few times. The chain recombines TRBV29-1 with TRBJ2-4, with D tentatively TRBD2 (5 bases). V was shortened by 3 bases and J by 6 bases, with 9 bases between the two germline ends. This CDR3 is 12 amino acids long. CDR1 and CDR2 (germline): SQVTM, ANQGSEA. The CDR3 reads CSVEVGINIQYF. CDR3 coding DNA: TGCAGCGTTGAGGTCGGGATAAACATTCAGTACTTC.

This CDR3 reads CASSNDRGQTNEKLFF. The CDR3 region has the DNA TGTGCCAGTAGTAACGACAGGGGCCAAACTAATGAAAAACTGTTTTTT. The chain joins TRBV19 to TRBJ1-4; 8 nucleotides match TRBD1. V dropped 4 bases and J dropped 1; count of bases not matched to a gene: 5. Germline-derived CDR1 and CDR2 are LNHDA and SQIVND (reference sequence). The CDR3 is made up of 16 amino acids.

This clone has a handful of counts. The CDR3 loop is CAISDRRTGGTEAFF. CDR3 nucleotide sequence: TGTGCCATCAGTGACCGCCGGACAGGGGGCACTGAAGCTTTCTTT. V usage is TRBV10-3 and J usage is TRBJ1-1; 10 bases match TRBD1. After removal of 3 bases from V and 4 bases from J, the junction contained 5 bases not matched to a gene. CDR1 is ENHRY and CDR2 is SYGVKD in the germline V gene. The CDR3 has 15 residues.

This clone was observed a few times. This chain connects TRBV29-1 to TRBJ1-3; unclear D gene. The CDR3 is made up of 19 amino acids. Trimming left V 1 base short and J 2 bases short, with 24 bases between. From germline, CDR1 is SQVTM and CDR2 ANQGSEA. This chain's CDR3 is CSVEAPTRTSRIPGNTIYF. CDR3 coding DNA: TGCAGCGTTGAAGCCCCTACGAGGACTTCCCGTATCCCTGGAAACACCATATATTTT.

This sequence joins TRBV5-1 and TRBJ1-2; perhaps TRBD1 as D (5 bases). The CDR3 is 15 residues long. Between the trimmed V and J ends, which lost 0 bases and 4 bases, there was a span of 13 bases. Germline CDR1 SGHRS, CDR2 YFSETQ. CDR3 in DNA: TGCGCCAGCAGCTTGGCGGGGCAGGGAGGCTATGGCTACACCTTC. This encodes CASSLAGQGGYGYTF. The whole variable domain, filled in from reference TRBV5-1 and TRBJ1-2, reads KAGVTQTPRYLIKTRGQQVTLSCSPISGHRSVSWYQQTPGQGLQFLFEYFSETQRNKGNFPGRFSGRQFSNSRSEMNVSTLELGDSALYLCASSLAGQGGYGYTFGSGTRLTVV.